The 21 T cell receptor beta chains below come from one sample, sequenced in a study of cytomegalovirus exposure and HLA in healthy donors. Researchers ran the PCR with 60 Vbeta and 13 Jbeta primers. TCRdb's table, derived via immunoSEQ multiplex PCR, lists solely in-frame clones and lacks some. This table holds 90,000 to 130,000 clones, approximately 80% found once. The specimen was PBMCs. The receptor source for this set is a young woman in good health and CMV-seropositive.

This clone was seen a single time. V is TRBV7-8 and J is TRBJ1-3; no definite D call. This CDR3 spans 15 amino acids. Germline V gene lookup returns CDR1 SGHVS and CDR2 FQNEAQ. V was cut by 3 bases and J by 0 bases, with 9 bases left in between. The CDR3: CASSLALYSGNTIYF. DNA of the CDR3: TGTGCCAGCAGCTTGGCCTTATACTCTGGAAACACCATATATTTT.

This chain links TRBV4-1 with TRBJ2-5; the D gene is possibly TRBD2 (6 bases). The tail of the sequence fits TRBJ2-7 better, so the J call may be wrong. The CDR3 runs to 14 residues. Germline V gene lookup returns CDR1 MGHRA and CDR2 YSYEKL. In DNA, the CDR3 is TGCGCCAGCAGCCAAGGGGGGGTAACCTACGAGCAGTACTTC. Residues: CASSQGGVTYEQYF.

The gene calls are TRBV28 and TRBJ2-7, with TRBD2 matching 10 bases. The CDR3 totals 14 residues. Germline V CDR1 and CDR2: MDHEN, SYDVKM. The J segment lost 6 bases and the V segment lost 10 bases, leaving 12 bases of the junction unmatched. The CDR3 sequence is CATLHGLAGAEQYF. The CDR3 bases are TGTGCCACCTTACATGGGCTAGCGGGAGCCGAGCAGTACTTC.

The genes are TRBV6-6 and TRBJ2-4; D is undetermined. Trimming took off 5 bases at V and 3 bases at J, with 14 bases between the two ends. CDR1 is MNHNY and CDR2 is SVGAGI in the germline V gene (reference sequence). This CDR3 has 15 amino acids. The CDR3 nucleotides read TGTGCCAGCAGTACTGAAAAGCCAGGCAAAAACATTCAGTACTTC. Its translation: CASSTEKPGKNIQYF.

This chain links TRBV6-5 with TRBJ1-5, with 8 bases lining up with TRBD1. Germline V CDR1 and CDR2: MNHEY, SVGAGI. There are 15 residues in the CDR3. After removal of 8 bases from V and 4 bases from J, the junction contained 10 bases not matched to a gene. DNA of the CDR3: TGTGCCAGCGGACCCCAGGGGGCTGCGAATCAGCCCCAGCATTTT. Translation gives CASGPQGAANQPQHF.

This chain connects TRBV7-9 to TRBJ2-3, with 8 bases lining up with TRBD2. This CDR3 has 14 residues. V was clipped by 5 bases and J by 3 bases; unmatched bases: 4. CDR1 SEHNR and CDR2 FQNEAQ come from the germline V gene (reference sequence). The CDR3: CASSASGRTDTQYF. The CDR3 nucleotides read TGTGCCAGCAGCGCCAGCGGGAGAACAGATACGCAGTATTTT.

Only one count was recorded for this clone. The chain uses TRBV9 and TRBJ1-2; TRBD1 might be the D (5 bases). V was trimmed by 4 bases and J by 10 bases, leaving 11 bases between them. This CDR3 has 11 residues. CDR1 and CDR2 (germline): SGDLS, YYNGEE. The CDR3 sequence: CASSSRDAYTF. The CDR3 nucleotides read TGTGCCAGCAGCAGCAGGGATGCCTACACCTTC. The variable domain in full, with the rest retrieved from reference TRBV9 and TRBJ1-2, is DSGVTQTPKHLITATGQRVTLRCSPRSGDLSVYWYQQSLDQGLQFLIQYYNGEERAKGNILERFSAQQFPDLHSELNLSSLELGDSALYFCASSSRDAYTFGSGTRLTVV.

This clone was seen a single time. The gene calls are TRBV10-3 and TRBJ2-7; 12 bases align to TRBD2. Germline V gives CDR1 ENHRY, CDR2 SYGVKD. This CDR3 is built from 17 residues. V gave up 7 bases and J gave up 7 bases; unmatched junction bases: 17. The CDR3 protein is CAITGDGLAGPAGEQYF. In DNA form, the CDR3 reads TGTGCCATCACGGGCGACGGACTAGCGGGACCGGCTGGGGAGCAGTACTTC.

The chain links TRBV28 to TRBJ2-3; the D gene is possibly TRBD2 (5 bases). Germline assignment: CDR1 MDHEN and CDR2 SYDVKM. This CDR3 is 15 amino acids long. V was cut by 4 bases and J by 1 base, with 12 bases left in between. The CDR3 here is CASSSDAGGTDTQYF. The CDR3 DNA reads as TGTGCCAGCAGTTCGGACGCCGGGGGCACAGATACGCAGTATTTT.

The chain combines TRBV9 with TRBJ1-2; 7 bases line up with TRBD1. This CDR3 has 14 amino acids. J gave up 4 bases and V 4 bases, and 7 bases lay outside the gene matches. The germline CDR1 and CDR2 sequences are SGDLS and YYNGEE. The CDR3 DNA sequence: TGTGCCAGCAGCATGCAGACAGGGTCCTATGGCTACACCTTC. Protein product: CASSMQTGSYGYTF.

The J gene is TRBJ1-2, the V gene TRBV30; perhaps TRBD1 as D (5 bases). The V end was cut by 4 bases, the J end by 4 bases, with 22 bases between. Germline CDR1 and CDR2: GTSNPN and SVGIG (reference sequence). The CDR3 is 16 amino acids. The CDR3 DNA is TGTGCCTGGACCGCTAGGGACTTCCCGGGTAGCTATGGCTACACCTTC. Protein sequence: CAWTARDFPGSYGYTF.

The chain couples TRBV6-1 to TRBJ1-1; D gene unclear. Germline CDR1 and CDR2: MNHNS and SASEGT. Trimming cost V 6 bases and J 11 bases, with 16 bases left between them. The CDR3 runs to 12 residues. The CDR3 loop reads CASSGEGRYAFF. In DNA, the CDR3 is TGTGCCAGCAGCGGGGAGGGAAGGTATGCTTTCTTT.

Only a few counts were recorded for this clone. CDR3 coding DNA: TGTGCCAGCAGCCAAGATGAGAATCTCTACACTGAAGCTTTCTTT. As protein: CASSQDENLYTEAFF. The chain combines TRBV4-2 with TRBJ1-1; D not resolved. Germline V gene data show CDR1 as LGHNA and CDR2 as YNFKEQ. The CDR3 runs 15 residues. V lost 0 bases, J lost 3 bases, and 11 bases lay in between.

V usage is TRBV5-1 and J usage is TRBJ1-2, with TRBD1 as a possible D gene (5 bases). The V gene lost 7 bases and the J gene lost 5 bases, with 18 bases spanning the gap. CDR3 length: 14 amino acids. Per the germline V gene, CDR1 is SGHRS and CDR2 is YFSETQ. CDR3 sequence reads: CASSEEQGIYGYTF. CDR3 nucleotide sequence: TGCGCCAGCTCCGAGGAGCAGGGAATTTATGGCTACACCTTC.

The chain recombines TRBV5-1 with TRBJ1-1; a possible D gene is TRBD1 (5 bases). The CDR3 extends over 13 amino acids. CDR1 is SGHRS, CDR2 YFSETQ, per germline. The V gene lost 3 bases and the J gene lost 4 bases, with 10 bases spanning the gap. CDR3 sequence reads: CASSSGGGTEAFF. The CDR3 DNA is TGCGCCAGCAGCTCCGGGGGGGGCACTGAAGCTTTCTTT.

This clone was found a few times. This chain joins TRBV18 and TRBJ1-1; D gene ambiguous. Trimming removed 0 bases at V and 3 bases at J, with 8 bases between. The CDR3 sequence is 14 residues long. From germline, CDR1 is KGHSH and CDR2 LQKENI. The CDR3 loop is CASSPPSMHTEAFF. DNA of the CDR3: TGTGCCAGCTCACCACCGAGTATGCACACTGAAGCTTTCTTT.

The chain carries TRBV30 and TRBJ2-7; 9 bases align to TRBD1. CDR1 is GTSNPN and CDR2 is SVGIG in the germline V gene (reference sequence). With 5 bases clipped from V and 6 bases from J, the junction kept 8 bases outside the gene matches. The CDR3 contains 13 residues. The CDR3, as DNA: TGTGCCTGGTCCCGGGACAGGGTGGGCGAGCAGTACTTC. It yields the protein CAWSRDRVGEQYF.

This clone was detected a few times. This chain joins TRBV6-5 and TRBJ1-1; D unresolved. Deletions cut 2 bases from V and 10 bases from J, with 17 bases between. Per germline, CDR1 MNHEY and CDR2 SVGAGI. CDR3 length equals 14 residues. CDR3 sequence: CASSYPGDSGGAFF. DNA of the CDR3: TGTGCCAGCAGTTACCCGGGTGATTCCGGTGGAGCTTTCTTT.

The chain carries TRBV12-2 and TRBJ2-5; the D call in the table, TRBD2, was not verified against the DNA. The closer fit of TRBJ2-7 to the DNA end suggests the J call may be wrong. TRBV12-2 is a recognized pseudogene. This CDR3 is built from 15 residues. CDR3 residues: CASRRGLAETYEQYF. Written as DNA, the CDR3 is TGTGCAAGTCGCCGGGGACTAGCGGAGACCTACGAGCAGTACTTC.

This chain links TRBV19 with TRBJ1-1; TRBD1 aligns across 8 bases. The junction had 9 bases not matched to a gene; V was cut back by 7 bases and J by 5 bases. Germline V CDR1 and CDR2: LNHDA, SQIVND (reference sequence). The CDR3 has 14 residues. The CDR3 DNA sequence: TGTGCCAGTACCAGGGACAGGTCCGGAACTGAAGCTTTCTTT. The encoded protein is CASTRDRSGTEAFF.

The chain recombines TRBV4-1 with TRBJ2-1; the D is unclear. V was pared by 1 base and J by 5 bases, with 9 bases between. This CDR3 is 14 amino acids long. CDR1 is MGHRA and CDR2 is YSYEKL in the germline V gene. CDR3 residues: CASSQVSRHNEQFF. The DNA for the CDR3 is TGCGCCAGCAGCCAAGTAAGCCGCCACAATGAGCAGTTCTTC.